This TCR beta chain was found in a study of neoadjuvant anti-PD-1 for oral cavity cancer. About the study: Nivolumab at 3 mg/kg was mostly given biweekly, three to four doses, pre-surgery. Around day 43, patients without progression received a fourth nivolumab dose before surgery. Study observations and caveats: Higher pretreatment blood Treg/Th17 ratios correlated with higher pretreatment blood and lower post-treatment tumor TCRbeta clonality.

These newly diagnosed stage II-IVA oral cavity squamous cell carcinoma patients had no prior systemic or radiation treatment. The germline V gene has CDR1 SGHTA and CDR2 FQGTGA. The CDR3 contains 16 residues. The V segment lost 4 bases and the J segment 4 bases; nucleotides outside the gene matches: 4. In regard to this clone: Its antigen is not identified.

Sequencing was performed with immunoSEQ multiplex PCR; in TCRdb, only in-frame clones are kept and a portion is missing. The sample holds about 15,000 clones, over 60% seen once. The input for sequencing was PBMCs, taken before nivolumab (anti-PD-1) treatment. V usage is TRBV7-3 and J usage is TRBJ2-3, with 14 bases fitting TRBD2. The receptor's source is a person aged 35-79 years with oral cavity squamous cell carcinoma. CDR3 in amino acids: CASSSGLAGGADTQYF. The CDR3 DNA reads TGTGCCAGCAGCTCCGGACTAGCGGGAGGCGCAGATACGCAGTATTTT.